This TCR beta chain was profiled in a study of blood T cell repertoires in COVID-19. Study at large: Whether acute or convalescent, the COVID-19 samples came from the United States, Italy and Spain.

V shed 5 bases, J shed 2 bases, and the junction held 5 bases outside the gene matches. This CDR3 is 18 amino acids long. CDR1 and CDR2 (germline): SEHNR, FQNEAQ (reference sequence). Here immunoSEQ multiplex PCR was the method, and the copy in TCRdb shows in-frame clones only, minus some. The profile shows about 89,000 clones, 65% to 80% of them singletons. Input material: peripheral blood. The receptor's source is a human donor in a cohort sampled during active COVID-19. The chain couples TRBV7-9 to TRBJ2-2; TRBD2 agrees at 16 bases. The CDR3, as DNA: TGTGCCAGCAGCCCGGGACTAGCGGGAGGGCCCAACACCGGGGAGCTGTTTTTT. Translation: CASSPGLAGGPNTGELFF.